What follows are 22 T cell receptor beta chains derived from one specimen sequenced in a study of a mutant IDH1 vaccine in newly diagnosed glioma. The protocol was immunoSEQ multiplex PCR, while the TCRdb copy is restricted to in-frame clones and leaves out a portion. The repertoire holds about 69,000 clones, with around 87% as singletons. Described time point: week 35, safety follow-up. Doses comprised 300 ug of mutant IDH1 20-mer peptide each, plus topical imiquimod. Antigen specificity for these receptors is unknown. Specimen: PBMCs, collected from a glioma patient whose treatment included an IDH1 peptide vaccine. These receptors were taken from a man aged 25-45 years with glioma.

V and J are TRBV4-3 and TRBJ2-4, with 8 positions matching TRBD2. Germline assignment: CDR1 LGHNA and CDR2 YSLEER. The CDR3 is 18 residues long. Trimming cost V 4 bases and J 0 bases; bases outside gene matches: 11. The CDR3 DNA reads TGCGCCAGCAGCCGGGGGGCCGAGCGGGGGTTAGCCAAAAACATTCAGTACTTC. Translated: CASSRGAERGLAKNIQYF.

This clone was seen more than once but under ten times. The rearrangement joins TRBV30 to TRBJ1-1; no clear D gene. Germline values: CDR1 GTSNPN, CDR2 SVGIG (reference sequence). This CDR3 is 12 amino acids long. The V end lost 1 base, the J end lost 1 base, and 4 bases lay between the germline ends. The CDR3 region is CAWSDRNTEAFF. For the CDR3, the DNA is TGTGCCTGGAGTGATAGGAACACTGAAGCTTTCTTT.

The V call is TRBV7-9, the J call TRBJ2-1; 10 bases are shared with TRBD1. Germline V gene lookup returns CDR1 SEHNR and CDR2 FQNEAQ (reference sequence). The junction had 8 bases not matched to a gene; V was cut back by 4 bases and J by 8 bases. The CDR3 runs 15 residues. The CDR3: CASSSGQGVGDEQFF. CDR3 DNA sequence: TGTGCCAGCAGCTCCGGACAGGGGGTAGGGGATGAGCAGTTCTTC.

This clone was counted a few times. This rearrangement joins TRBV14 to TRBJ1-5; 8 nucleotides align to TRBD1. V shed 6 bases, J shed 9 bases, and the junction held 19 bases outside the gene matches. The CDR3 totals 17 residues. Germline V CDR1 and CDR2: SGHDN, FVKESK. CDR3 residues: CASSATFDRGHSGPQHF. The CDR3 nucleotides are TGTGCCAGCAGTGCAACGTTCGACAGGGGACATTCGGGGCCCCAGCATTTT.

The chain has TRBV7-9 and TRBJ1-6; possibly TRBD1 for D (6 bases). There are 15 residues in the CDR3. Trimming removed 2 bases from V and 6 bases from J, with 11 bases in between. The V gene's germline CDR1 is SEHNR and CDR2 FQNEAQ (reference sequence). CDR3 sequence: CASSLLLGANSPLHF. The CDR3, as DNA: TGTGCCAGCAGCTTATTGTTGGGGGCTAATTCACCCCTCCACTTT.

The rearrangement joins TRBV2 to TRBJ2-7, with 9 bases lining up with TRBD1. In germline, CDR1 is SNHLY, CDR2 FYNNEI. CDR3 length: 15 residues. The junction had 9 bases not matched to a gene; V was cut back by 6 bases and J by 3 bases. The CDR3 region is CASSVLDRGDYEQYF. CDR3 in DNA: TGTGCCAGCAGCGTCCTGGACAGGGGCGACTACGAGCAGTACTTC. Full variable domain (remainder filled in from reference TRBV2 and TRBJ2-7): EPEVTQTPSHQVTQMGQEVILRCVPISNHLYFYWYRQILGQKVEFLVSFYNNEISEKSEIFDDQFSVERPDGSNFTLKIRSTKLEDSAMYFCASSVLDRGDYEQYFGPGTRLTVT.

V is TRBV19 and J is TRBJ2-1; 9 bases are a match to TRBD2. CDR3 length: 14 residues. After removal of 8 bases from V and 8 bases from J, the junction contained 10 bases not matched to a gene. Germline CDR1 LNHDA, CDR2 SQIVND (reference sequence). The CDR3: CASGDLSGSDEQFF. The CDR3 coding sequence is TGTGCCAGTGGGGACCTTAGCGGGAGCGATGAGCAGTTCTTC. Complete variable domain (other parts from reference TRBV19 and TRBJ2-1): DGGITQSPKYLFRKEGQNVTLSCEQNLNHDAMYWYRQDPGQGLRLIYYSQIVNDFQKGDIAEGYSVSREKKESFPLTVTSAQKNPTAFYLCASGDLSGSDEQFFGPGTRLTVL.

The CDR3 loop reads CASSSWGTFGNTGELFF. The CDR3 DNA follows: TGTGCCAGCAGCTCCTGGGGGACTTTTGGAAACACCGGGGAGCTGTTTTTT. The chain joins TRBV7-8 to TRBJ2-2, with D perhaps matching TRBD2 (6 bases). The CDR3 extends over 17 amino acids. Trimming took 4 bases from V and 2 from J, leaving 17 bases between them. Looked up from germline, CDR1 is SGHVS and CDR2 is FQNEAQ.

V and J are TRBV29-1 and TRBJ2-1; D is unresolved. The CDR3 has 14 residues. Germline lookup yields CDR1 SQVTM and CDR2 ANQGSEA. V shed 3 bases and J shed 7 bases, with 16 bases lying between them. The CDR3 sequence is CSVDRSRARNEQFF. In DNA form, the CDR3 reads TGCAGCGTTGATCGCAGTCGGGCCCGGAATGAGCAGTTCTTC.

The rearrangement joins TRBV6-6 to TRBJ2-5; TRBD1 or TRBD2 may be the D gene (5 bases each). Looked up from germline, CDR1 is MNHNY and CDR2 is SVGAGI (reference sequence). This CDR3 contains 11 residues. V dropped 10 bases and J dropped 9 bases, with 15 bases sitting between them. CDR3 coding DNA: TGTGCCACCAATGCAGGGCGGGCCCAGTACTTC. It translates to CATNAGRAQYF.

V gene TRBV19 combines with J gene TRBJ1-1; unclear D gene. Germline V gene lookup returns CDR1 LNHDA and CDR2 SQIVND (reference sequence). Deletions cut 5 bases from V and 0 bases from J, with 7 bases between. The CDR3 extends over 13 amino acids. In DNA, the CDR3 is TGTGCCAGTAGTTTTTCCCTGAACACTGAAGCTTTCTTT. Residues: CASSFSLNTEAFF.

There are a few counts of this clone. V gene TRBV30 combines with J gene TRBJ1-4; tentative D call: TRBD1 (6 bases). Germline CDR1 GTSNPN, CDR2 SVGIG (reference sequence). V lost 3 bases and J lost 0, with 14 bases in between. The length of the CDR3 is 16 residues. CDR3 loop: CAWRRTEYATNEKLFF. CDR3 nucleotide sequence: TGTGCCTGGAGGAGGACAGAGTATGCAACTAATGAAAAACTGTTTTTT.

Only a few counts were recorded for this clone. The chain employs TRBV2 and TRBJ1-1; weak D call: TRBD1 (5 bases). V was shortened by 2 bases and J by 1 base, with 11 bases between the two germline ends. Germline CDR1 is SNHLY and CDR2 is FYNNEI. The CDR3 spans 15 residues. CDR3 DNA sequence: TGTGCCAGCAGTGAATACGCGACAGCGAACACTGAAGCTTTCTTT. Translated: CASSEYATANTEAFF.

This clone was found once. The V gene is TRBV19, the J gene TRBJ1-2, with D possibly being TRBD1 (6 bases). Between the trimmed V and J ends, which lost 10 bases and 4 bases, there was a span of 13 bases. This CDR3 is built from 12 residues. The germline V gene encodes CDR1 LNHDA and CDR2 SQIVND (reference sequence). The CDR3 nucleotides are TGTGCCACCTCGGACAGAACCTATGGCTACACCTTC. Translation gives CATSDRTYGYTF.

The V gene is TRBV9, the J gene TRBJ1-1; no clear D gene. Germline assignment: CDR1 SGDLS and CDR2 YYNGEE. Trimming stripped 0 bases from V and 0 bases from J, with 6 bases between. The length of the CDR3 is 14 residues. DNA for the CDR3: TGTGCCAGCAGCGTAGTAAACGTGAACACTGAAGCTTTCTTT. Its translation: CASSVVNVNTEAFF.

This sequence joins TRBV5-1 and TRBJ1-2, with a possible D match to TRBD1 (6 bases). Germline values: CDR1 SGHRS, CDR2 YFSETQ. This CDR3 contains 18 residues. Trimming left V 4 bases short and J 0 bases short, with 22 bases between. The CDR3 nucleotides read TGCGCCAGCAGCCCTACGTCAAGGGGGACTCCATCTAACTATGGCTACACCTTC. Translating gives CASSPTSRGTPSNYGYTF.

In its sample, this clone was seen a few times. The chain links TRBV27 to TRBJ2-7; 8 nucleotides match TRBD1. The ends lost 6 bases at V and 6 bases at J; junction bases unmatched: 10. Germline CDR1 and CDR2: MNHEY and SMNVEV (reference sequence). The CDR3 consists of 14 residues. As DNA, the CDR3 is TGTGCCAGCAGCTATAAGGCGGACAGGGTCGAGCAGTACTTC. Encoded protein: CASSYKADRVEQYF.

The chain links TRBV29-1 to TRBJ1-2; 9 nucleotides line up with TRBD1. The CDR3 is made up of 13 amino acids. The V segment lost 5 bases and the J segment 7 bases; nucleotides outside the gene matches: 8. Germline V gives CDR1 SQVTM, CDR2 ANQGSEA. The DNA of the CDR3 is TGCAGCGTTAGTCAGGACAGGGGTGTTGGCTACACCTTC. Its protein is CSVSQDRGVGYTF. Using reference TRBV29-1 and TRBJ1-2 for the parts outside the CDR3, the full variable domain is SAVISQKPSRDICQRGTSLTIQCQVDSQVTMMFWYRQQPGQSLTLIATANQGSEATYESGFVIDKFPISRPNLTFSTLTVSNMSPEDSSIYLCSVSQDRGVGYTFGSGTRLTVV.

The sample holds one count of this clone. The V call is TRBV18, the J call TRBJ1-3, with TRBD1 matching over 10 bases. Germline V gene data show CDR1 as KGHSH and CDR2 as LQKENI. CDR3 length: 17 residues. Germline trimming cut 3 bases from V and 2 bases from J; bases unmatched to any gene: 7. The CDR3 nucleotides read TGTGCCAGCTCACCGTTCCGGACAGGGGGGACTGGAAACACCATATATTTT. Translated, it gives CASSPFRTGGTGNTIYF.

The chain is built from TRBV6-1 and TRBJ2-5, with 9 bases aligning to TRBD2. The CDR3 is made up of 16 amino acids. Germline values: CDR1 MNHNS, CDR2 SASEGT. J lost 5 bases, V lost 4 bases, and 11 bases had no gene match. DNA for the CDR3: TGTGCCAGCAGTGCCCCGGGCGGGAGGGGCGGGGAGACCCAGTACTTC. Protein: CASSAPGGRGGETQYF.

The CDR3 coding sequence is TGTGCCAGCAGCAAGCACGGGAGGGTTGGGGAGCTGTTTTTT. Its protein product is CASSKHGRVGELFF. The J gene is TRBJ2-2, the V gene TRBV28; 8 bases line up with TRBD2. The germline V gene has CDR1 MDHEN and CDR2 SYDVKM. The length of the CDR3 is 14 residues. V lost 6 bases and J lost 8; bases outside the gene matches: 8.

The chain links TRBV21-1 to TRBJ2-1. TRBV21-1 is a pseudogene. CDR3 length: 21 residues. The CDR3 DNA sequence: TGTGCCAGCAACACTCACCGGGACCAAAGACAAAGGTACAATGGATCTTATGAGCAGTTCTTC. Its protein is CASNTHRDQRQRYNGSYEQFF.